Following are 4 T cell receptor beta chains from one sample sequenced in a study of molecular identifiers for immune sequencing clone quantification. MiXCR, run by TCRdb on the PCR reads, gives a single entry per CDR3 protein. The profile shows under 650,000 distinct CDR3 sequences, 20% of them singletons. The sample was naive CD8+ T cells from blood, with Jurkat cell RNA spiked in. Subset of the sample: FACS-sorted CD8+CD4-CCR7+CD45RA+ naive T cells. These receptors originate from a human donor in good health. Some libraries in this study had Jurkat cell RNA spiked in.

Many counts were recorded for this clonotype. This chain uses TRBV7-9 with TRBJ2-7; 10 bases align to TRBD2. This CDR3 region has 14 residues. Per germline, CDR1 SEHNR and CDR2 FQNEAQ (reference sequence). V was pared by 4 bases and J by 6 bases, with 6 bases of the junction left unmatched. CDR3 nucleotide sequence: TGTGCCAGCAGCTCAGCGGGGGGGCCAGGCGAGCAGTACTTC. Amino acids: CASSSAGGPGEQYF.

This clonotype occurred many times. This chain links TRBV28 with TRBJ1-1, with D possibly TRBD1 on 6 matching bases. Looked up from germline, CDR1 is MDHEN and CDR2 is SYDVKM. V lost 5 bases to trimming and J lost 5 bases, with 12 bases between them. The CDR3 is made up of 13 amino acids. The CDR3 region is CASSIGTPTEAFF. In DNA form, the CDR3 reads TGTGCCAGCAGTATCGGGACACCGACTGAAGCTTTCTTT.

This clonotype was counted many times. CDR3 residues: CASSDGTGANTEAFF. DNA of the CDR3: TGTGCCAGCAGTGACGGGACAGGGGCTAACACTGAAGCTTTCTTT. J is TRBJ1-1 and V is TRBV27; 10 nucleotides match TRBD1. V dropped 5 bases and J dropped 2; count of bases not matched to a gene: 5. This CDR3 has 15 amino acids. Germline CDR1 is MNHEY and CDR2 is SMNVEV (reference sequence).

This chain joins TRBV6-5 and TRBJ2-7, with 10 bases aligning to TRBD1. CDR1 is MNHEY, CDR2 SVGAGI, per germline. CDR3 length: 15 amino acids. V shed 6 bases and J 2 bases; nucleotides not matched to a gene: 7. The CDR3: CASRTGTGDAYEQYF. The CDR3 DNA reads as TGTGCCAGCAGAACCGGGACAGGGGACGCCTACGAGCAGTACTTC.